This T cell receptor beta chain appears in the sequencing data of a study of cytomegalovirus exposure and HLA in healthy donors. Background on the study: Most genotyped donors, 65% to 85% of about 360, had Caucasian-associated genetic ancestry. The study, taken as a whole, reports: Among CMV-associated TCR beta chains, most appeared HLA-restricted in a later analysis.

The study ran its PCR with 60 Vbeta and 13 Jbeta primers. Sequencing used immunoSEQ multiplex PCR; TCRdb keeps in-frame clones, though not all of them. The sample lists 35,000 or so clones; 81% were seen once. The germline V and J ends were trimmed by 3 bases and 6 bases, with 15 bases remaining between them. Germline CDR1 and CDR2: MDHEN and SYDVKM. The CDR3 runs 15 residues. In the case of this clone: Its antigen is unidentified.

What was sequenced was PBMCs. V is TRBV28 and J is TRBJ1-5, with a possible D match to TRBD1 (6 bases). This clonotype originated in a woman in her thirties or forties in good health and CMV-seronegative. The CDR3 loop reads CASSFIRGQSQPQHF. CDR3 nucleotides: TGTGCCAGCAGTTTCATCAGGGGACAAAGTCAGCCCCAGCATTTT.